One sample yielded the 22 T cell receptor beta chains listed below, sequenced in a study of early T cells in non-severe SARS-CoV-2 infection (dated by TCRdb to the early 2020s). The method behind the library was 5' RACE. Sequencing instrument: NextSeq 500. Through fastp at Q25 and MiXCR, TCRdb rebuilt clones from the public reads, retaining in-frame beta chains. Rows are unified per CDR3 protein, each entry keeping the most common DNA and genes. This sample comprises around 68,000 distinct CDR3 sequences, about 6% of them detected only once. The top ten hold 3% to 3.5% of the sample. The source material was whole blood, sampled at baseline. Receptor source: an adult who was a healthcare worker with PCR-confirmed SARS-CoV-2 infection or an uninfected control (not recorded which).

This clonotype has at least ten counts. The chain is built from TRBV12-2 and TRBJ2-6; TRBD1, the D gene given by the table, was not confirmed from the DNA. TRBV12-2 represents a pseudogene. This CDR3 region has 19 residues. The CDR3 protein is CASRLTGTGGSCGANVLTF. CDR3 nucleotides: TGTGCAAGTCGCCTCACAGGGACAGGGGGAAGTTGTGGGGCCAACGTCCTGACTTTC.

The V and J genes are TRBV6-1 and TRBJ2-5, with 9 bases matching TRBD2. The junction had 5 bases not matched to a gene; V was cut back by 4 bases and J by 2 bases. The CDR3 extends over 15 amino acids. Per germline, CDR1 MNHNS and CDR2 SASEGT. The CDR3 here is CASSASSGGQETQYF. CDR3 DNA sequence: TGTGCCAGCAGTGCTAGCAGCGGGGGGCAAGAGACCCAGTACTTC.

This clonotype appeared many times. The rearrangement joins TRBV11-2 to TRBJ2-7; unclear D gene. V shed 0 bases and J shed 3 bases, with 12 bases lying between them. Germline V CDR1 and CDR2: SGHAT, FQNNGV. The CDR3 covers 15 residues. CDR3 sequence: CASSLDVRPLYEQYF. Written as DNA, the CDR3 is TGTGCCAGCAGCTTAGATGTCAGACCCCTCTACGAGCAGTACTTC.

In this sample, this clonotype turned up many times. The chain has TRBV10-3 and TRBJ2-5; D is ambiguous. The CDR3 covers 15 residues. The V gene's germline CDR1 is ENHRY and CDR2 SYGVKD. V was trimmed by 0 bases and J by 3 bases, leaving 11 bases between them. CDR3 bases: TGTGCCATCAGTGAGTCGAAGGGAAGAGAAGAGACCCAGTACTTC. It translates to CAISESKGREETQYF.

This clonotype was recorded many times. This rearrangement joins TRBV9 to TRBJ1-1; 8 nucleotides agree with TRBD1. V shed 0 bases and J 4 bases; nucleotides not matched to a gene: 8. CDR1 is SGDLS and CDR2 is YYNGEE in the germline V gene. This CDR3 spans 16 amino acids. Here the CDR3 DNA reads TGTGCCAGCAGCGTAGGGCCACCTGGGACAGGCACTGAAGCTTTCTTT. Protein sequence: CASSVGPPGTGTEAFF.

This clonotype was seen at least ten times. The chain recombines TRBV10-2 with TRBJ1-1; D is perhaps TRBD1 (6 bases). Trimming removed 6 bases from V and 4 bases from J, with 15 bases in between. This CDR3 has 14 residues. CDR1 and CDR2 (germline): WSHSY, SAAADI. CDR3 in amino acids: CASRSTGAVTEAFF. The CDR3 bases are TGCGCCAGCAGATCGACAGGTGCGGTCACTGAAGCTTTCTTT.

This chain links TRBV2 with TRBJ2-3; D remains ambiguous. Trimming pared 6 bases from V and 0 bases from J, leaving 10 bases between. CDR1 SNHLY and CDR2 FYNNEI come from the germline V gene. CDR3 size: 14 residues. The DNA for the CDR3 is TGTGCCAGCAGATCCGGAGTTAGCACAGATACGCAGTATTTT. Its translation: CASRSGVSTDTQYF.

This clonotype appeared many times. This chain joins TRBV12-3 or TRBV12-4 and TRBJ1-1, with 11 nucleotides matching TRBD1. The junction had 12 bases not matched to a gene; V was cut back by 5 bases and J by 1 base. CDR3 length: 18 amino acids. CDR3 bases: TGTGCCAGCAGTCCTTTGCATGGACAGGGGGCTTCGAACACTGAAGCTTTCTTT. Amino acids: CASSPLHGQGASNTEAFF.

The genes are TRBV19 and TRBJ1-2; 7 nucleotides line up with TRBD1. The CDR3 consists of 15 residues. J was trimmed by 3 bases and V by 4 bases; bases with no gene match: 8. From germline, CDR1 is LNHDA and CDR2 SQIVND (reference sequence). The CDR3 loop reads CASSKGTATDYGYTF. CDR3 DNA: TGTGCCAGTAGTAAGGGGACAGCGACTGACTATGGCTACACCTTC.

V gene TRBV11-3 combines with J gene TRBJ2-3, with 12 bases aligning to TRBD2. V dropped 11 bases and J dropped 2; count of bases not matched to a gene: 11. This CDR3 is built from 16 residues. Per germline, CDR1 SGHNT and CDR2 YENEEA. The CDR3 DNA is TGTGCCCCATCCCCAGGACTAGCGGGACTCACAGATACGCAGTATTTT. Translated, it gives CAPSPGLAGLTDTQYF.

This clonotype has ten or more counts. The V gene is TRBV7-9, the J gene TRBJ2-5; a weak D match, TRBD1 (6 bases). CDR1 SEHNR and CDR2 FQNEAQ come from the germline V gene (reference sequence). Trimming removed 5 bases from V and 1 base from J, with 17 bases in between. The CDR3 sequence is 16 residues long. In DNA form, the CDR3 reads TGTGCCAGCAGCCCATCCGTCGGACAGATCCAAGAGACCCAGTACTTC. The encoded protein is CASSPSVGQIQETQYF.

This clonotype appeared many times. This rearrangement joins TRBV7-8 to TRBJ2-1; either TRBD1 or TRBD2 may fit D (5 bases each). Germline V gene lookup returns CDR1 SGHVS and CDR2 FQNEAQ. The CDR3 has 15 amino acids. Trimming shortened V by 1 base and J by 3 bases, and 10 bases separated the two germline ends. The CDR3 here is CASSLEGTGYNEQFF. In DNA form, the CDR3 reads TGTGCCAGCAGCTTAGAGGGGACCGGCTACAATGAGCAGTTCTTC.

This clonotype came up a few times. The chain is built from TRBV28 and TRBJ2-3, with D perhaps matching TRBD2 (5 bases). The germline V gene has CDR1 MDHEN and CDR2 SYDVKM. The V gene lost 2 bases and the J gene lost 2 bases, with 8 bases spanning the gap. This CDR3 spans 14 amino acids. This CDR3 reads CASSLKRYTDTQYF. DNA of the CDR3: TGTGCCAGCAGTTTAAAGCGGTACACAGATACGCAGTATTTT.

The table lists this clonotype with many counts. The chain recombines TRBV20-1 with TRBJ2-7; TRBD1 might be the D (6 bases). The germline V gene encodes CDR1 DFQATT and CDR2 SNEGSKA (reference sequence). This CDR3 contains 15 residues. The V and J ends lost 3 bases and 4 bases respectively, with 19 bases between them. The CDR3 is CSARAPGRGSYEQYF. DNA for the CDR3: TGCAGTGCTAGGGCGCCCGGCAGGGGTTCGTACGAGCAGTACTTC.

This clonotype has ten or more counts. The rearrangement uses TRBV29-1 and TRBJ2-7; D perhaps matches TRBD1 (6 bases). Germline V CDR1 and CDR2: SQVTM, ANQGSEA. This CDR3 is 12 amino acids long. Trimming left V 3 bases short and J 5 bases short, with 11 bases between. This chain's CDR3 is CSVDNRENEQYF. CDR3 coding DNA: TGCAGCGTTGACAACAGGGAAAACGAGCAGTACTTC.

This clonotype appeared many times. The chain recombines TRBV29-1 with TRBJ2-1; D is undetermined. Looked up from germline, CDR1 is SQVTM and CDR2 is ANQGSEA. The V end lost 1 base, the J end lost 4 bases, and 11 bases lay between the germline ends. This CDR3 contains 14 residues. CDR3 nucleotide sequence: TGCAGCGTTGAAGGGGTCGGCACTTACAATGAGCAGTTCTTC. It codes for CSVEGVGTYNEQFF.

This clonotype occurred many times. The J gene is TRBJ2-6, the V gene TRBV18; 8 bases are a match to TRBD1. Germline trimming cut 3 bases from V and 2 bases from J; bases unmatched to any gene: 6. CDR1 is KGHSH and CDR2 is LQKENI in the germline V gene. The CDR3 spans 17 residues. CDR3 bases: TGTGCCAGCTCACCTGGGCAGGGGGCACCTGGGGCCAACGTCCTGACTTTC. Translation gives CASSPGQGAPGANVLTF.

The chain recombines TRBV5-1 with TRBJ1-1; D ambiguous. The CDR3 is made up of 14 amino acids. Trimming left V 0 bases short and J 2 bases short, with 8 bases between. CDR1 is SGHRS, CDR2 YFSETQ, per germline. The CDR3 nucleotides are TGCGCCAGCAGCTTGGACAGAAGAAACACTGAAGCTTTCTTT. Protein sequence: CASSLDRRNTEAFF.

This clonotype occurred many times. The chain combines TRBV28 with TRBJ2-3, with 15 bases fitting TRBD2. In germline, CDR1 is MDHEN, CDR2 SYDVKM. This CDR3 spans 18 amino acids. V was pared by 5 bases and J by 3 bases, with 9 bases of the junction left unmatched. The CDR3 region has the DNA TGTGCCAGCAGTCTACGGACTAGCGGGAGGGCCTGGACAGATACGCAGTATTTT. This encodes CASSLRTSGRAWTDTQYF.

This clonotype was recorded many times. J is TRBJ2-1 and V is TRBV7-8; no definite D call. Germline lookup yields CDR1 SGHVS and CDR2 FQNEAQ. V lost 1 base, J lost 8 bases, and 12 bases lay in between. The CDR3 is made up of 14 amino acids. The CDR3 loop reads CASSLGASVDEQFF. CDR3 nucleotide sequence: TGTGCCAGCAGCTTAGGGGCTAGTGTCGATGAGCAGTTCTTC.

This clonotype appeared many times. The genes are TRBV7-2 and TRBJ2-3; 8 positions agree with TRBD2. Germline lookup yields CDR1 SGHTA and CDR2 FQGNSA. The ends lost 4 bases at V and 0 bases at J; junction bases unmatched: 6. The CDR3 covers 16 residues. CDR3 sequence: CASSSTPSGSTDTQYF. CDR3 coding DNA: TGTGCCAGCAGCTCAACTCCTAGCGGGAGCACAGATACGCAGTATTTT.

The chain employs TRBV7-2 and TRBJ2-1, with D perhaps given as TRBD1 or TRBD2 (5 bases each). Germline V lookup: CDR1 SGHTA, CDR2 FQGNSA. The V gene lost 3 bases and the J gene lost 2 bases, with 8 bases spanning the gap. This CDR3 spans 14 amino acids. The CDR3 DNA follows: TGTGCCAGCAGCTTGTCGGGGCCCTACAATGAGCAGTTCTTC. This translates into CASSLSGPYNEQFF.